This TCR beta chain was identified during a study of blood T cell repertoires in COVID-19 (dated by TCRdb to 2018 to 2020). Concerning the study at large: Samples covering the acute and convalescent phases of COVID-19 were provided by collaborators in the United States, Italy and Spain. The material from the prospective study consisted of cDNA or gDNA derived from T cells, B-cell-depleted T cells, or PBMCs. The dataset comprised deeply sampled blood TCRbeta repertoires from subjects exposed to, actively infected with, or recovered from COVID-19. The repertoires were released in a freely available public database intended as a resource for research on the immune response to SARS-CoV-2. The samples were drawn from two sources: the first 160 participants of the ongoing ImmuneRACE study, and about 1,300 subjects contributed by 6 global collaborators. A de-identified subject ID, COVID-19 status, age in years and sex were almost always included in the sample metadata. Where available, HLA class I and class II types were obtained from metadata supplied by the sample provider rather than from assay-based typing.

In Seattle, one collaborating source enrolled patients while the infection was active and tracked those patients longitudinally over the course of disease. Each collaborating institution followed its own protocols to collect whole blood in K2EDTA tubes. For TCRbeta analysis, collaborators shipped samples in one of three forms: frozen whole blood, isolated PBMCs, or DNA extracted from either of those sample types. The immunoSEQ Assay, a bias-controlled multiplex PCR, was used to amplify TCRbeta CDR3 regions from genomic DNA. Per the authors' processing: Nucleated cell counts per sample were estimated from amplification of reference gene primers within the assay. To quantify the absolute abundance of each unique TCRbeta CDR3 rearrangement, sequence reads were collapsed and filtered. For each sample, productive Simpson clonality was calculated by taking the square root of Simpson's diversity index across productive rearrangements. TCRdb took this table from immuneACCESS and kept in-frame rearrangements with V and J called. Such tables lack part of the clones; where checked against another copy, unresolved V genes explain under half of the gap, and the rest is unexplained. The V and J calls and clone size are taken from that table; D and trimming were inferred from the DNA. This sample has roughly 460,000 clones in its table, and around 90% of those were observed once. The ten biggest clones cover roughly 0.78% of the sample.

Results the study describes overall, beyond this receptor: The amount of clinical and demographic metadata varied by source and participant and was provided uncurated.

In this sample, this clone turned up once. Its antigen has not been determined. Per-base qualities were not stored, and no clone one base away is much larger. The CDR3 measures 15 amino acids from cysteine to phenylalanine. Only CDR3 DNA remains: 45 bases, in frame from the first base. Looking up the germline V gene yields CDR1 ENHRY and CDR2 SYGVKD. V ends up 3 bases short and J 12 bases short, with an unmatched junction base count of 11. The chain links TRBV10-3 with TRBJ2-1; 10 nucleotides in the junction match TRBD2. The sequencing sample was made of peripheral blood. The source is a man between 18 and 35 years old with COVID-19, enrolled during active disease. The DNA sequence is as follows: TGTGCCATCAGTGAAGTAACTAGCGGGGCCCAGGGGCAGTTCTTC. It translates to CAISEVTSGAQGQFF.